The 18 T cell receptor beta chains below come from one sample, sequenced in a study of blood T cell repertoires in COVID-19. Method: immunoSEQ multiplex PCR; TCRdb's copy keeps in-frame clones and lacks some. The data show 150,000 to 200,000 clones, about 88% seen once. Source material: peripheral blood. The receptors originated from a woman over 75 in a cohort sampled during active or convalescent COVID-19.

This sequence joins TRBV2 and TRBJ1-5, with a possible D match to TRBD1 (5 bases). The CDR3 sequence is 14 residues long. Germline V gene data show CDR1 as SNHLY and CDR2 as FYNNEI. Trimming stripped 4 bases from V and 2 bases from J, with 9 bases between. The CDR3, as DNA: TGTGCCAGCAGTGTCCAGGGTGGCAATCAGCCCCAGCATTTT. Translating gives CASSVQGGNQPQHF.

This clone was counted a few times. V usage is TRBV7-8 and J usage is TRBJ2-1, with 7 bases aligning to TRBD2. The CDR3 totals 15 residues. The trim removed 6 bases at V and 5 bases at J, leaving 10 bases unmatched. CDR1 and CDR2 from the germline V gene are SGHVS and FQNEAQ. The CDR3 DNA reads TGTGCCAGCAGTCAATCCCCTAGCGGTGACAATGAGCAGTTCTTC. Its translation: CASSQSPSGDNEQFF.

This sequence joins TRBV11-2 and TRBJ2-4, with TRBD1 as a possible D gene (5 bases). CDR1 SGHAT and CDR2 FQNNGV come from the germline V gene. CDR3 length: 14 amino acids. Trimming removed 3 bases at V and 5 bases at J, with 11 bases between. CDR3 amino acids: CASSFFETENIQYF. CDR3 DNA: TGTGCCAGCAGCTTTTTCGAGACAGAAAACATTCAGTACTTC.

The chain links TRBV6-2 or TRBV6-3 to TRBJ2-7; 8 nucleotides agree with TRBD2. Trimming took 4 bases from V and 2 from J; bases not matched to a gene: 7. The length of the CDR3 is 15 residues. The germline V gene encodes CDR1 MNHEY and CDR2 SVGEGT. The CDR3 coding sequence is TGTGCCAGCAGTTCCGCCGGGGGGGGTACCTACGAGCAGTACTTC. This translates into CASSSAGGGTYEQYF.

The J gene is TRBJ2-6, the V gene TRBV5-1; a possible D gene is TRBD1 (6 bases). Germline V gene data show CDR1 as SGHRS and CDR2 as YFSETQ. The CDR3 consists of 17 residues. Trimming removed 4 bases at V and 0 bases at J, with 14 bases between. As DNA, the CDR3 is TGCGCCAGCAGCCCCGGACAGCCTAGCTCTGGGGCCAACGTCCTGACTTTC. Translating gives CASSPGQPSSGANVLTF.

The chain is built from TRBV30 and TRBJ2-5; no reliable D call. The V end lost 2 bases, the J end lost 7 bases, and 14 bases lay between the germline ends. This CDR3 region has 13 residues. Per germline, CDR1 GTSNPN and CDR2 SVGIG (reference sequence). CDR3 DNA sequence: TGTGCCTGGAGTAGCCGCATGAGTGGGACCCAGTACTTC. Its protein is CAWSSRMSGTQYF.

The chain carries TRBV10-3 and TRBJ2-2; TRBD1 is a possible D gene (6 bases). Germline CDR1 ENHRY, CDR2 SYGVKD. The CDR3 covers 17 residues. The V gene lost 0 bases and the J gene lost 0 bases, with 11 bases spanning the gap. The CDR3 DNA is TGTGCCATCAGTGAGTCTTTAGGGACATCGAACACCGGGGAGCTGTTTTTT. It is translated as CAISESLGTSNTGELFF.

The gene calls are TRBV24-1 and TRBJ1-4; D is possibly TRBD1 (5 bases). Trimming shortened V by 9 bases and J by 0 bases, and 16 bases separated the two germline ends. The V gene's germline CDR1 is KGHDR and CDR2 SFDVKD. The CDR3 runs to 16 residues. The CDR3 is CATPPFEGATNEKLFF. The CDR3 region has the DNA TGTGCCACCCCACCGTTCGAAGGGGCAACTAATGAAAAACTGTTTTTT.

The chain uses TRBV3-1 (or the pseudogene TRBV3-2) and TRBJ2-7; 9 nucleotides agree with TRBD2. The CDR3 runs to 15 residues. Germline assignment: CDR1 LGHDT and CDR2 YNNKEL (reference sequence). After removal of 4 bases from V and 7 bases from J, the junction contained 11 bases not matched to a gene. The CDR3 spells CASSLNSGGLSEQYF. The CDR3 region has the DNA TGTGCCAGCAGCCTTAATAGCGGGGGCCTCTCGGAGCAGTACTTC.

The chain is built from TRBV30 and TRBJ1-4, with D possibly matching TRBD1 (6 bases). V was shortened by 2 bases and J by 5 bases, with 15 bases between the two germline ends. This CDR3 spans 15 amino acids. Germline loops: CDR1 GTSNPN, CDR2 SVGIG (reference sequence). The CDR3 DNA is TGTGCCTGGAGTTTGGGGGGGGCTAACAATGAAAAACTGTTTTTT. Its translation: CAWSLGGANNEKLFF. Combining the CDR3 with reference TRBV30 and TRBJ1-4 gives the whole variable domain SQTIHQWPATLVQPVGSPLSLECTVEGTSNPNLYWYRQAAGRGLQLLFYSVGIGQISSEVPQNLSASRPQDRQFILSSKKLLLSDSGFYLCAWSLGGANNEKLFFGSGTQLSVL.

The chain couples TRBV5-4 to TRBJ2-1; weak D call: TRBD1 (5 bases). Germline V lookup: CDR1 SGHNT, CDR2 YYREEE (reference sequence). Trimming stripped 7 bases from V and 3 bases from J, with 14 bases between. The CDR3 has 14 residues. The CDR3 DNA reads TGTGCCAGCGAAATTCCAGGGTACTACAATGAGCAGTTCTTC. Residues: CASEIPGYYNEQFF.

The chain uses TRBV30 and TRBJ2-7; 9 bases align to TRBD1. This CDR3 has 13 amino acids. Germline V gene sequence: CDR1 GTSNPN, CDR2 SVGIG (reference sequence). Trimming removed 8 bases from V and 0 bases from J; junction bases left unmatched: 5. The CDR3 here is CAVGQGISYEQYF. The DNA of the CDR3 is TGTGCCGTGGGACAGGGAATCTCCTACGAGCAGTACTTC.

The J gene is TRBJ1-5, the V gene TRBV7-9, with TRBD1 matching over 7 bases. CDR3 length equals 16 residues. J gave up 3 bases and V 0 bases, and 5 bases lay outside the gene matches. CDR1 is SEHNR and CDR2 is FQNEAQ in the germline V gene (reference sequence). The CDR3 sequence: CASSLAKGANNQPQHF. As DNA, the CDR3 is TGTGCCAGCAGCTTAGCGAAGGGGGCTAACAATCAGCCCCAGCATTTT.

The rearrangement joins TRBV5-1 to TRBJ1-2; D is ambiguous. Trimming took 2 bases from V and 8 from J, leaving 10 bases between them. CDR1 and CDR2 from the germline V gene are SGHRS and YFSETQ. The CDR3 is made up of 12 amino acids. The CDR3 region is CASSFSTGGYTF. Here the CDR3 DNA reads TGCGCCAGCAGCTTTTCGACTGGGGGCTACACCTTC.

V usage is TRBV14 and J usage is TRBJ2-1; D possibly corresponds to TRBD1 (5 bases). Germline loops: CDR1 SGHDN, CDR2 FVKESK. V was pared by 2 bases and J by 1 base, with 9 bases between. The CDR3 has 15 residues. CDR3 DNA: TGTGCCAGCAGCCAATGGCAGGGTTCCTACAATGAGCAGTTCTTC. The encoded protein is CASSQWQGSYNEQFF.

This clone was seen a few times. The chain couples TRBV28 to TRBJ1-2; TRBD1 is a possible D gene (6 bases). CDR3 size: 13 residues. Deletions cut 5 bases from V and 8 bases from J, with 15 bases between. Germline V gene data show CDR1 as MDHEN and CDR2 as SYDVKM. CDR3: CASSPYLTGGYTF. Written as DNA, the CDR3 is TGTGCCAGCAGTCCCTACCTGACAGGCGGCTACACCTTC.

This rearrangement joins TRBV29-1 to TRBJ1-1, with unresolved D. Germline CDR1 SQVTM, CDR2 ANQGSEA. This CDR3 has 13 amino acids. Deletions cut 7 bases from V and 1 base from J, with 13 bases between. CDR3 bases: TGCAGCGCCCCTGAGGCCGCGAACACTGAAGCTTTCTTT. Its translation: CSAPEAANTEAFF.

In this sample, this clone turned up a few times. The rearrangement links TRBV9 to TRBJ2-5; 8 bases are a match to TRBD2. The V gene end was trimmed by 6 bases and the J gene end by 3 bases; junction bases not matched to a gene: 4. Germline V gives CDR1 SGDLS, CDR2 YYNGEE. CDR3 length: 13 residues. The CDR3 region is CASTRGGEETQYF. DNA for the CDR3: TGTGCCAGCACCCGGGGGGGAGAAGAGACCCAGTACTTC. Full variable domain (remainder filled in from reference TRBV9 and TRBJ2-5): DSGVTQTPKHLITATGQRVTLRCSPRSGDLSVYWYQQSLDQGLQFLIQYYNGEERAKGNILERFSAQQFPDLHSELNLSSLELGDSALYFCASTRGGEETQYFGPGTRLLVL.